This TCR beta chain stems from a study of cytomegalovirus exposure and HLA in healthy donors. About the study: In terms of ancestry, the Caucasian-associated cluster contained roughly 80% of the approximately 380 genotyped donors.

The PCR was carried out with 60 Vbeta primers and 13 Jbeta primers. Sequenced by immunoSEQ multiplex PCR; TCRdb stores in-frame clones only, minus some. The sample has about 170,000 clones; around 77% are singletons. V was pared by 5 bases and J by 2 bases, with 11 bases between. Looked up from germline, CDR1 is SGHRS and CDR2 is YFSETQ. The CDR3 is 14 amino acids. Of note for this clone: Its antigen is not identified.

Notes on the study in general: High specificity and sensitivity for cytomegalovirus status were reported for the classifier. A few CMV-associated chains were confirmed in vitro to be specific for CMV antigens. The likely origin of a cluster of highly shared sequence variants was a sequencing artifact.

Material for sequencing was PBMCs. The clonotype originates from a female donor in good health and CMV-seronegative. The chain links TRBV5-1 to TRBJ1-3; D may be TRBD1 (5 bases). This chain's CDR3 is CASSPGGAGNTIYF. DNA of the CDR3: TGCGCCAGCAGTCCCGGGGGGGCTGGAAACACCATATATTTT.